The 7 T cell receptor beta chains in this list originate from one sample, sequenced in a study of T cell changes during pregnancy in multiple sclerosis. Assay used: immunoSEQ multiplex PCR; TCRdb lists only in-frame clones, some missing. Of about 40,000 clones in the sample, 90% to 95% were seen once. The sequences come from peripheral blood, collected in the third trimester of pregnancy. The receptors shown here come from a female donor with multiple sclerosis, enrolled in a pregnancy study.

CDR3 DNA: TGTGCCAGCAGGGGGGTCAGGGGTTTGATTTACAATGAGCAGTTCTTC. Translation: CASRGVRGLIYNEQFF. This sequence joins TRBV5-6 and TRBJ2-1, with D maybe TRBD1 (6 bases). This CDR3 has 16 residues. V was trimmed by 5 bases and J by 4 bases, leaving 19 bases between them. CDR1 and CDR2 from the germline V gene are SGHDT and YYEEEE.

V usage is TRBV5-6 and J usage is TRBJ2-5, with 7 bases identical to TRBD1. This CDR3 region has 17 residues. Per the germline V gene, CDR1 is SGHDT and CDR2 is YYEEEE. Unmatched junction bases numbered 11, after V lost 2 bases and J lost 1 base. This CDR3 is CASSLKWSGGIQETQYF. The CDR3 DNA follows: TGTGCCAGCAGCTTAAAGTGGTCAGGGGGAATCCAAGAGACCCAGTACTTC.

In DNA, the CDR3 is TGTGCCAGCACCCCAGGGGGCGGGTTCTCCTACGAGCAGTACTTC. Protein sequence: CASTPGGGFSYEQYF. The chain joins TRBV6-5 to TRBJ2-7; 8 bases line up with TRBD1. Trimming took 7 bases from V and 0 from J; bases not matched to a gene: 8. This CDR3 comprises 15 residues. The germline gives CDR1 MNHEY, CDR2 SVGAGI.

The chain links TRBV29-1 to TRBJ2-1; D unclear. Germline CDR1 and CDR2: SQVTM and ANQGSEA. There are 11 residues in the CDR3. The V end was cut by 4 bases, the J end by 7 bases, with 8 bases between. CDR3 nucleotide sequence: TGCAGCGTTGCCACGGTAAATGAGCAGTTCTTC. This codes for CSVATVNEQFF.

The J gene is TRBJ2-7, the V gene TRBV27; 8 bases fit TRBD1. Germline loops: CDR1 MNHEY, CDR2 SMNVEV (reference sequence). CDR3 length: 14 amino acids. V shed 2 bases, J shed 2 bases, and the junction held 2 bases outside the gene matches. The CDR3 region is CASSLAGGPYEQYF. CDR3 in DNA: TGTGCCAGCAGTTTAGCAGGGGGCCCCTACGAGCAGTACTTC.

The chain combines TRBV18 with TRBJ2-7; D gene unclear. Germline V gene sequence: CDR1 KGHSH, CDR2 LQKENI. The CDR3 is made up of 13 amino acids. V lost 5 bases and J 6 bases, leaving 14 bases between the germline ends. For the CDR3, the DNA is TGTGCCAGCTCAGGGTCGATAGCTGCCGAGCAGTACTTC. Its protein product is CASSGSIAAEQYF.

This chain joins TRBV6-1 and TRBJ1-3; the D gene is possibly TRBD1 (5 bases). V lost 3 bases to trimming and J lost 0 bases, with 9 bases between them. CDR1 is MNHNS, CDR2 SASEGT, per germline. The CDR3 has 15 amino acids. CDR3 region: CASSDLTGSGNTIYF. The DNA for the CDR3 is TGTGCCAGCAGTGATTTAACAGGCTCTGGAAACACCATATATTTT.